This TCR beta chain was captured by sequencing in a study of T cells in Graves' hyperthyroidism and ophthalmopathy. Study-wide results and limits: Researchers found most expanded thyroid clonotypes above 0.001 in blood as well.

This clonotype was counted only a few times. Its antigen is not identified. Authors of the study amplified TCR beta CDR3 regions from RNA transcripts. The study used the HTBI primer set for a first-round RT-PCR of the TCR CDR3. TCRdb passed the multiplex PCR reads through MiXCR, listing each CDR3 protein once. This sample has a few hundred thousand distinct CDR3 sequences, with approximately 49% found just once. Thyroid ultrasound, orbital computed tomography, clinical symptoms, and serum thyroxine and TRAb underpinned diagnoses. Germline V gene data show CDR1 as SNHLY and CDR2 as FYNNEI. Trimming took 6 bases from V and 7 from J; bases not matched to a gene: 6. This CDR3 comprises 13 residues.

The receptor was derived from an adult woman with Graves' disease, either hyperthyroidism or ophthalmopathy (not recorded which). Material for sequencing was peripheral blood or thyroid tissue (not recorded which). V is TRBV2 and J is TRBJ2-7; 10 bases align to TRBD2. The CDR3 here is CASRMGLAFEQYF. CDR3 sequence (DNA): TGTGCCAGCAGGATGGGACTAGCGTTTGAGCAGTACTTC.